This T cell receptor (beta chain) was captured in a study of blood T cell repertoires in COVID-19. The overall study: PBMCs, B-cell-depleted T cells, or T cells were the source of the cDNA or gDNA that made up the material.

Clones were read by immunoSEQ multiplex PCR, and TCRdb kept only the in-frame ones, dropping some. The table has roughly 250,000 clones, more than 85% seen once. Germline assignment: CDR1 SGHRS and CDR2 YFSETQ. The CDR3 loop spans 14 amino acids. V lost 1 base and J lost 1, with 8 bases in between. Participants had their cohort set by participant-reported clinical history. Donors in Cohort 3 counted as recovered after two negative PCRs, clearance, or symptom resolution. This chain links TRBV5-1 with TRBJ1-2; no reliable D call. Sequenced: PBMCs or T cells enriched from blood (not recorded which). The receptor comes from a woman aged 45-59 years who had recovered from COVID-19. CDR3 nucleotide sequence: TGCGCCAGCAGCTTGAATTCCAATAACTATGGCTACACCTTC. Protein product: CASSLNSNNYGYTF.